The 4 T cell receptor beta chains reported below all come from one sample, sequenced in a study of cytomegalovirus exposure and HLA in healthy donors. The PCR contained 60 Vbeta and 13 Jbeta primers. Repertoires were generated with immunoSEQ multiplex PCR, while TCRdb's copy carries only in-frame clones and drops some. The data contain 130,000 to 150,000 clones, around three quarters of them singletons. Sequenced material: PBMCs. The receptors were sampled from a man between 40 and 49 years old in good health and CMV-seropositive.

The chain couples TRBV27 to TRBJ1-4, with TRBD1 matching 8 bases. V was clipped by 4 bases and J by 10 bases; unmatched bases: 5. The CDR3 spans 13 residues. Germline-derived CDR1 and CDR2 are MNHEY and SMNVEV (reference sequence). CDR3 sequence reads: CASSSDRALKLFF. The CDR3 DNA sequence: TGTGCCAGCAGTTCGGACAGGGCATTAAAACTGTTTTTT.

The chain employs TRBV5-4 and TRBJ2-2; 7 bases are shared with TRBD1. Germline trimming cut 0 bases from V and 2 bases from J; bases unmatched to any gene: 1. Per germline, CDR1 SGHNT and CDR2 YYREEE (reference sequence). CDR3 length: 15 residues. As DNA, the CDR3 is TGTGCCAGCAGCTTGGGGACAGGCAACACCGGGGAGCTGTTTTTT. This codes for CASSLGTGNTGELFF.

The chain carries TRBV9 and TRBJ2-7; 12 bases align to TRBD1. The germline V gene has CDR1 SGDLS and CDR2 YYNGEE. The CDR3 totals 17 residues. V trimming: 0 bases; J trimming: 4 bases; junction bases outside the gene matches: 8. CDR3 DNA: TGTGCCAGCAGCGTAGGGGACAGGGGGCGAGGGTATTACGAGCAGTACTTC. As protein: CASSVGDRGRGYYEQYF. Using reference TRBV9 and TRBJ2-7 for the parts outside the CDR3, the full variable domain is DSGVTQTPKHLITATGQRVTLRCSPRSGDLSVYWYQQSLDQGLQFLIQYYNGEERAKGNILERFSAQQFPDLHSELNLSSLELGDSALYFCASSVGDRGRGYYEQYFGPGTRLTVT.

The V gene is TRBV6-4, the J gene TRBJ1-4; D is possibly TRBD1 (5 bases). There are 15 residues in the CDR3. V shed 4 bases and J shed 6 bases, with 15 bases lying between them. CDR1 and CDR2 from the germline V gene are MRHNA and SNTAGT. CDR3 protein: CASSATRGEDEKLFF. CDR3 nucleotide sequence: TGTGCCAGCAGTGCGACTCGGGGGGAAGATGAAAAACTGTTTTTT.